This TCR beta chain was documented in a study of vaccination and CD4 T cells after COVID-19. Study as a whole: Stimulation of the cells used overlapping spike peptide pools from SARS-CoV-2 and from the common cold coronaviruses HCoV-NL63, HCoV-OC43 and HCoV-229E.

Treatment defined: approximately 11-day PBMC culture with coronavirus spike peptide pools or control peptides (ViraFEST assay). Study findings and constraints: Convalescent patients' median share of reactive clones seen only post-vaccination was approximately 85%.

Germline V gives CDR1 KGHSH, CDR2 LQKENI. V lost 3 bases, J lost 2 bases, and 7 bases lay in between. The CDR3 extends over 13 amino acids. An Oncomine TCR Beta short-read assay was used to sequence the DNA from cultured CD4+ T cells. The source of extracted genomic DNA was cultured CD4+ T cells. A single record per CDR3 protein comes from TCRdb applying MiXCR to the PCR reads. Altogether several thousand distinct CDR3 sequences are present, 48% being singletons, with the ten largest covering 7% to 8%. Of note for this clonotype: Its antigen is still unknown.

This receptor was taken from a human donor who had recovered from COVID-19. Sequencing used CD4+ T cells from blood, cultured in vitro. The chain combines TRBV18 with TRBJ2-5, with D maybe TRBD2 (6 bases). This chain's CDR3 is CASSPGLQETQYF. The DNA of the CDR3 is TGTGCCAGCTCACCGGGACTTCAAGAGACCCAGTACTTC.